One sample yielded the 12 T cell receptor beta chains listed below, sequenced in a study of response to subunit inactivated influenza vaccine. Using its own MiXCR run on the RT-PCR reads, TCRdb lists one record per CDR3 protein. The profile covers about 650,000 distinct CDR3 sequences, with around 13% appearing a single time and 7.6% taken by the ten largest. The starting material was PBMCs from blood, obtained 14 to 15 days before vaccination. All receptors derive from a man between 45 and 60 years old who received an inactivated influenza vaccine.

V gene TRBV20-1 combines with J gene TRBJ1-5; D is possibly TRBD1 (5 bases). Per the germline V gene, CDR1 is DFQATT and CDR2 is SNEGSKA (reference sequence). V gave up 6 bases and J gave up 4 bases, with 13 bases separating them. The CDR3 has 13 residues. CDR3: CSAQTEGNQPQHF. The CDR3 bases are TGCAGTGCGCAGACAGAGGGAAATCAGCCCCAGCATTTT.

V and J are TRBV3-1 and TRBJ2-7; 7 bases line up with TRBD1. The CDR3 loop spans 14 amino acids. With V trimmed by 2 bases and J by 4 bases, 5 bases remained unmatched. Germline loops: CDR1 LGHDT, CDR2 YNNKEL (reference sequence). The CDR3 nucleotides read TGTGCCAGCAGCCAACCAGGGACAGATTACGAGCAGTACTTC. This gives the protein CASSQPGTDYEQYF.

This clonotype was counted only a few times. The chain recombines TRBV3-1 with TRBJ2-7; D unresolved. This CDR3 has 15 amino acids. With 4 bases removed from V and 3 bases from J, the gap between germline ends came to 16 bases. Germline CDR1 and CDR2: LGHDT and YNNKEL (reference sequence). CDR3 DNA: TGTGCCAGCAGCCTGCTTTCGAGACCGTTCTACGAGCAGTACTTC. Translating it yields CASSLLSRPFYEQYF.

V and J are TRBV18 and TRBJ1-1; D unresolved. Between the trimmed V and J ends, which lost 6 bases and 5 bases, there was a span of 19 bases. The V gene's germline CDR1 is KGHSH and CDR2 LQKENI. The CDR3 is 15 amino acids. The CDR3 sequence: CASSPATRGRTEAFF. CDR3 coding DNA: TGTGCCAGCTCTCCGGCCACGCGAGGTAGGACTGAAGCTTTCTTT.

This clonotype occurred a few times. The CDR3 is CASRKPEQGPGTGELFF. CDR3 in DNA: TGTGCCAGCAGGAAACCAGAACAGGGCCCGGGGACCGGGGAGCTGTTTTTT. J is TRBJ2-2 and V is TRBV2; the D gene is possibly TRBD1 (6 bases). The V gene's germline CDR1 is SNHLY and CDR2 FYNNEI. There are 17 residues in the CDR3. Trimming left V 6 bases short and J 5 bases short, with 22 bases between.

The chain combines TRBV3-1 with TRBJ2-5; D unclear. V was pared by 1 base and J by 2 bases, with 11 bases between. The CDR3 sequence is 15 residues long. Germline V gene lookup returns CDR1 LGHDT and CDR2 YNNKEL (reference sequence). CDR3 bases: TGTGCCAGCAGCCAAGTGTCACAGCCGCAAGAGACCCAGTACTTC. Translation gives CASSQVSQPQETQYF.

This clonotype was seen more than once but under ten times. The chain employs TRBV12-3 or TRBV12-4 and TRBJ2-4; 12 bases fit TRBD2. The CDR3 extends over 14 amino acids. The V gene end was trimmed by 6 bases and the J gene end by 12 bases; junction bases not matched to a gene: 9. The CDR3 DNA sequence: TGTGCCAGCAGAAGGACTAGCGGGACACTCACTCAGTACTTC. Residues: CASRRTSGTLTQYF.

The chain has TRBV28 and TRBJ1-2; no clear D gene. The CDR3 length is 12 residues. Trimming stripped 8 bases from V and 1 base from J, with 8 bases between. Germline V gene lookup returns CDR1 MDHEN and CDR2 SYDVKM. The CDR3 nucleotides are TGTGCCAGCTTTACCCTTAACTATGGCTACACCTTC. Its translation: CASFTLNYGYTF.

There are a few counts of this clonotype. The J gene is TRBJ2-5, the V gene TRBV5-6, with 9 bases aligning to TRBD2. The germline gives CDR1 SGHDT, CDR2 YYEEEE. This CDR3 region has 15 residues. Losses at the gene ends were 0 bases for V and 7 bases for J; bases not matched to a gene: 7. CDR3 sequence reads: CASSLEAGGWGTQYF. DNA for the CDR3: TGTGCCAGCAGCTTGGAAGCGGGAGGTTGGGGGACCCAGTACTTC.

CDR3 region: CAISERLERGEQYF. The CDR3 DNA follows: TGTGCCATCAGTGAGAGATTGGAGAGGGGGGAGCAGTACTTC. This chain links TRBV10-3 with TRBJ2-7; TRBD1 might be the D (6 bases). The CDR3 consists of 14 residues. V was cut by 2 bases and J by 7 bases, with 15 bases left in between. Looked up from germline, CDR1 is ENHRY and CDR2 is SYGVKD.

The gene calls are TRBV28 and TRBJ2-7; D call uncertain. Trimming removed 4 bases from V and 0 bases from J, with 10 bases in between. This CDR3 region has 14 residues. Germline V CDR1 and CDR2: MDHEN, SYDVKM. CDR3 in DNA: TGTGCCAGCAGTTCTCCGGGTCTCTCCTACGAGCAGTACTTC. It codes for CASSSPGLSYEQYF.

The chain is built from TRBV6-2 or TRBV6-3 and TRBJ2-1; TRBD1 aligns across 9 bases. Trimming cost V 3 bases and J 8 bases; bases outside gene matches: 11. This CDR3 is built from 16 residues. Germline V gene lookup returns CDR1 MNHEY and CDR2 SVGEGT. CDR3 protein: CASSYGPGQGIDEQFF. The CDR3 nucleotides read TGTGCCAGCAGTTATGGGCCGGGACAGGGAATTGATGAGCAGTTCTTC.